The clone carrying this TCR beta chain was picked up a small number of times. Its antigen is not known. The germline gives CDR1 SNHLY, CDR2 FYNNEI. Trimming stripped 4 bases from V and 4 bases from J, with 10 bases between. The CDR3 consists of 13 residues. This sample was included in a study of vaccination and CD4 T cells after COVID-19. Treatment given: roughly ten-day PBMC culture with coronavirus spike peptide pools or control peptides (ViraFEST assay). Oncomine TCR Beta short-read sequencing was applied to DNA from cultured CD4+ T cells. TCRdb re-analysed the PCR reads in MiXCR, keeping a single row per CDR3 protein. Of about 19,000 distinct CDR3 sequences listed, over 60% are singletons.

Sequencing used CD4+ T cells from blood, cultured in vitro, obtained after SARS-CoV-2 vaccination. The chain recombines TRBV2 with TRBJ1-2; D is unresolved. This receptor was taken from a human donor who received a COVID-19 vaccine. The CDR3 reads CASSGSRTYGYTF. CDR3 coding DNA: TGTGCCAGCAGTGGTAGCAGGACCTATGGCTACACCTTC.